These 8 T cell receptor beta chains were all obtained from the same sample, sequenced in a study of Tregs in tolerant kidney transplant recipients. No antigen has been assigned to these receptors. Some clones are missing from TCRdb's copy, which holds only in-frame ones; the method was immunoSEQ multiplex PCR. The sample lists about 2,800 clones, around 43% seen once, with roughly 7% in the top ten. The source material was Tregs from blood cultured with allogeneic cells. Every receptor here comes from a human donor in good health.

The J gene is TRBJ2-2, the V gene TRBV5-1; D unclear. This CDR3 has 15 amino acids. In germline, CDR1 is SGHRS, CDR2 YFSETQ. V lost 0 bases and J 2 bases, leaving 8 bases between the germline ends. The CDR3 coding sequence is TGCGCCAGCAGCTTGGCCGGTTATAACACCGGGGAGCTGTTTTTT. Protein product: CASSLAGYNTGELFF.

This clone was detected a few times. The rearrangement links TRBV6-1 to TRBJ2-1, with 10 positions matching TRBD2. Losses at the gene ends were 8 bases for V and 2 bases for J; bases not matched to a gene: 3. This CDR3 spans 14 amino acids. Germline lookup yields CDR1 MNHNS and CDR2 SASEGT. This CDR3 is CASERGGTYNEQFF. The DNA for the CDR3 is TGTGCCAGCGAGCGGGGGGGTACCTACAATGAGCAGTTCTTC.

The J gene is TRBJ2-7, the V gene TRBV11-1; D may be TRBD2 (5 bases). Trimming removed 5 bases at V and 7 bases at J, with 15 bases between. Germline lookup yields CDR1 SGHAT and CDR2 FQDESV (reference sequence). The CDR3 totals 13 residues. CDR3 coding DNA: TGTGCCAGCAGCAACAGTGCGGGTGGTGAGCAGTACTTC. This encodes CASSNSAGGEQYF.

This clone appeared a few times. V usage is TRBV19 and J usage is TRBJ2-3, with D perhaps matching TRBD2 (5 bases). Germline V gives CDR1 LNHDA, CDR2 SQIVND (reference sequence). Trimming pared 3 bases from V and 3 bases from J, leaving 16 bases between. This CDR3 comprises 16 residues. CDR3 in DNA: TGTGCCAGTAGTATCAAGGGAGCGCCTCGAACAGATACGCAGTATTTT. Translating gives CASSIKGAPRTDTQYF. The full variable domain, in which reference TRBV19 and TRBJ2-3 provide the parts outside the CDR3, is DGGITQSPKYLFRKEGQNVTLSCEQNLNHDAMYWYRQDPGQGLRLIYYSQIVNDFQKGDIAEGYSVSREKKESFPLTVTSAQKNPTAFYLCASSIKGAPRTDTQYFGPGTRLTVL.

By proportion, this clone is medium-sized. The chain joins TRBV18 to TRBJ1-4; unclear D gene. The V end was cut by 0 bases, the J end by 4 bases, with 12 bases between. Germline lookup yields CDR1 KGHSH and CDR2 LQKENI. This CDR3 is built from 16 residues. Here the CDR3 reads CASSPPVGSRNEKLFF. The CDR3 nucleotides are TGTGCCAGCTCACCACCGGTTGGGTCCCGTAATGAAAAACTGTTTTTT.

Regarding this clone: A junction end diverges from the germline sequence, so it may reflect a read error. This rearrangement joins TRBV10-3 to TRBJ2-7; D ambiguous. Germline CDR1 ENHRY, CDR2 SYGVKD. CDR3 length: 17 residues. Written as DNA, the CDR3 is TGTGCCAGCAGTTACCTCCACCGGGCCTCGAGCTCCTACGAGCAGTACTTC. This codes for CASSYLHRASSSYEQYF.

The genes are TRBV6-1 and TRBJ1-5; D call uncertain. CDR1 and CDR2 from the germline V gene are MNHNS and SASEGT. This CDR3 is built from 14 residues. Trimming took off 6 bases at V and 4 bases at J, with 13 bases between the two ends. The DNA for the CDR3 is TGTGCCAGCAGCCGGGCCGAAAGGAATCAGCCCCAGCATTTT. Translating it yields CASSRAERNQPQHF.

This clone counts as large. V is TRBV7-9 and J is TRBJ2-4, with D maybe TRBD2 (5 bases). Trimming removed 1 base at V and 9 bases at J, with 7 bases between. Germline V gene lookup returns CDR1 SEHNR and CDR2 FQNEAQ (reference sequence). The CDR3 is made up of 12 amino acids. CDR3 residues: CASSLERAIQYF. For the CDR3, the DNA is TGTGCCAGCAGCTTAGAGAGGGCCATTCAGTACTTC. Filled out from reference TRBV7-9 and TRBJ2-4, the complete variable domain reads DTGVSQNPRHKITKRGQNVTFRCDPISEHNRLYWYRQTLGQGPEFLTYFQNEAQLEKSRLLSDRFSAERPKGSFSTLEIQRTEQGDSAMYLCASSLERAIQYFGAGTRLSVL.